The following is a T cell receptor (beta chain) sequence with its context. This sample includes further DNA sequences coding for the same CDR3. This sample was taken from a study of shared clonotypes between healthy human individuals. The assay was immunoSEQ multiplex PCR, and TCRdb's table has in-frame clones only and misses some. The sample lists 2 million to 2.5 million clones, approximately 94% occurring once. CD8 cells classed as naive were CD45RO-negative and positively selected for CCR7, excluding terminally differentiated effector memory CD45RA+ cells. CDR3 length: 14 amino acids. Trimming removed 5 bases at V and 2 bases at J, with 13 bases between. CDR1 is SGHVS and CDR2 is FNYEAQ in the germline V gene.

The receptor's source is a man between 18 and 29 years old in good health. Some clones in this sample may be carry-over from other donors' samples. Sequencing was performed on naive CD8+ T cells from PBMCs. The J gene is TRBJ2-7, the V gene TRBV7-6, with D possibly called TRBD1 or TRBD2 (5 bases each). The CDR3 DNA reads as TGTGCCAGCAGCCCTGGTAGGGGAGCCTACGAGCAGTACTTC. Translating it yields CASSPGRGAYEQYF.